Here is one T cell receptor beta chain with its context. This sample was included in a study of blood T cell repertoires in COVID-19. This CDR3 comprises 14 residues. Germline lookup yields CDR1 SGHVS and CDR2 FQNEAQ. The V segment lost 4 bases and the J segment 2 bases; nucleotides outside the gene matches: 3. In the authors' methods: Estimation of nucleated cell counts relied on the amplification of reference gene primers. Sequenced by immunoSEQ multiplex PCR; TCRdb stores in-frame clones only, minus some. V, J and clone size are taken as reported in that table, and D and trimming were inferred from the DNA itself. This repertoire shows 55,000 to 75,000 clones, 80% found once; its top ten account for around a sixth.

This chain connects TRBV7-8 to TRBJ2-7, with 9 positions matching TRBD1. The sequence was obtained from a man between 65 and 80 years old who had recovered from COVID-19. Sequenced material: peripheral blood. The CDR3 is CASSYGQGTYEQYF. Here the CDR3 DNA reads TGTGCCAGCAGCTACGGACAGGGGACCTACGAGCAGTACTTC.